This is a list of T cell receptor beta chains from one sample in a study of T cell repertoires in cytomegalovirus infection. Each CDR3 protein gets one entry after TCRdb re-called the reads with MiXCR. The sample lists 450,000 to 650,000 distinct CDR3 sequences, about a quarter seen once, with roughly an eighth in the top ten. The specimen was PBMCs. All receptors come from a human donor in good health (CMV status not recorded). Some clones in this sample may be carry-over from other donors' samples. CDR3s include the opening cysteine and the closing phenylalanine or tryptophan. D genes are given only for firm matches. Clone size is given for some rows only: seen once, a few or many times, or a class if the clone is expanded.

d_call: .; j_call: TRBJ1-6; v_call: TRBV7-2; clone_size: many; cdr3_nt: TGTGCCAGCAGCTTAGGGGGCCTTAGATCACCCCTCCACTTT; cdr3_aa: CASSLGGLRSPLHF
d_call: TRBD1; j_call: TRBJ2-1; v_call: TRBV12-3/TRBV12-4; clone_size: few; cdr3_nt: TGTGCCAGCAGCCACACGTTACCGGGACAGGGGTCGAGGAATGAGCAGTTCTTC; cdr3_aa: CASSHTLPGQGSRNEQFF
d_call: TRBD2; j_call: TRBJ2-3; v_call: TRBV6-2/TRBV6-3; clone_size: .; cdr3_nt: TGTGCCATCAAGACTAGCGGGAGGGGAGATACGCAGTATTTT; cdr3_aa: CAIKTSGRGDTQYF
d_call: .; j_call: TRBJ1-2; v_call: TRBV4-1; clone_size: few; cdr3_nt: TGCGCCAGCAAAGGGACCCTTAACTATGGCTACACCTTC; cdr3_aa: CASKGTLNYGYTF
d_call: .; j_call: TRBJ2-7; v_call: TRBV7-2; clone_size: .; cdr3_nt: TGTGCCAGCAGCCCGAGACACAAAGGACCTCCGTACGAGCAGTACTTC; cdr3_aa: CASSPRHKGPPYEQYF
d_call: .; j_call: TRBJ1-3; v_call: TRBV12-3/TRBV12-4; clone_size: few; cdr3_nt: TGTGCCAGCAGTTTAGCTTCGAGGAGGGTAGACACCATATATTTT; cdr3_aa: CASSLASRRVDTIYF
d_call: .; j_call: TRBJ2-1; v_call: TRBV7-6; clone_size: .; cdr3_nt: TGTGCCAGCAGCCCGGCCGTTTTGATAGACTACAATGAGCAGTTCTTC; cdr3_aa: CASSPAVLIDYNEQFF
d_call: TRBD2; j_call: TRBJ2-7; v_call: TRBV7-2; clone_size: few; cdr3_nt: TGTGCCAGCAGCGTAGGACTAGCGGGGATAAAGCCCTACGAGCAGTACTTC; cdr3_aa: CASSVGLAGIKPYEQYF
d_call: TRBD1; j_call: TRBJ2-7; v_call: TRBV10-3; clone_size: .; cdr3_nt: TGTGCCATCAGCAGTGGACAGGGGGTCTACGAGCAGTACTTC; cdr3_aa: CAISSGQGVYEQYF
d_call: TRBD1; j_call: TRBJ1-1; v_call: TRBV28; clone_size: many; cdr3_nt: TGTGCCAGCAGTTCTCTAGGTAAATGGCACAGGGGGAACACTGAAGCTTTCTTT; cdr3_aa: CASSSLGKWHRGNTEAFF
d_call: .; j_call: TRBJ2-1; v_call: TRBV19; clone_size: few; cdr3_nt: TGTGCCAGTAAGGGGGGGAATCGCGGAGAGCAGTTCTTC; cdr3_aa: CASKGGNRGEQFF
d_call: .; j_call: TRBJ2-1; v_call: TRBV2; clone_size: .; cdr3_nt: TGTGCCAGCAGTGAAGCAAGGCTCTCCTCCACCGGGGGCGAGCAGTTCTTC; cdr3_aa: CASSEARLSSTGGEQFF
d_call: TRBD2; j_call: TRBJ2-1; v_call: TRBV18; clone_size: .; cdr3_nt: TGTGCCAGCTCACCCGCGGGAGAGAATGAGCAGTTCTTC; cdr3_aa: CASSPAGENEQFF
d_call: .; j_call: TRBJ2-5; v_call: TRBV6-1; clone_size: .; cdr3_nt: TGTGCCAGCAGTTTAGGTCGGACTTTAGAGACCCAGTACTTC; cdr3_aa: CASSLGRTLETQYF
d_call: .; j_call: TRBJ2-7; v_call: TRBV9; clone_size: .; cdr3_nt: TGTGCCAGCAGCGTAGATAGCTTCGGGTACTACGAGCAGTACTTC; cdr3_aa: CASSVDSFGYYEQYF
d_call: .; j_call: TRBJ2-5; v_call: TRBV7-2; clone_size: .; cdr3_nt: TGTGCCAGCAGCTTAGTCCTAACCCAAGAGACCCAGTACTTC; cdr3_aa: CASSLVLTQETQYF
d_call: TRBD1; j_call: TRBJ1-2; v_call: TRBV27; clone_size: few; cdr3_nt: TGTGCCAGCAGTTTATCCGGCAGGGGGAACTATGGCTACACCTTC; cdr3_aa: CASSLSGRGNYGYTF
d_call: .; j_call: TRBJ1-4; v_call: TRBV6-1; clone_size: few; cdr3_nt: TGTGCCAGCAGTTCCCCCCTTAATGAAAAACTGTTTTTT; cdr3_aa: CASSSPLNEKLFF
d_call: .; j_call: TRBJ2-7; v_call: TRBV12-3/TRBV12-4; clone_size: few; cdr3_nt: TGTGCCAGCAGTTCCCACGGACTTTCCTACGAGCAGTACTTC; cdr3_aa: CASSSHGLSYEQYF
d_call: TRBD2; j_call: TRBJ2-2; v_call: TRBV7-2; clone_size: many; cdr3_nt: TGTGCCAGCAGCTCGGGACTAGGGGCCGGGGAGCTGTTTTTT; cdr3_aa: CASSSGLGAGELFF
d_call: .; j_call: TRBJ2-2; v_call: TRBV2; clone_size: .; cdr3_nt: TGTGCCAGCAGGGACACCAACACCGGGGAGCTGTTTTTT; cdr3_aa: CASRDTNTGELFF
d_call: .; j_call: TRBJ1-6; v_call: TRBV6-1; clone_size: .; cdr3_nt: TGTGCCAGCAGTGAAAATGTTCGGCATTCACCCCTCCACTTT; cdr3_aa: CASSENVRHSPLHF
d_call: TRBD1; j_call: TRBJ1-5; v_call: TRBV7-2; clone_size: many; cdr3_nt: TGTGCCAGCAGCTTAGGTGATCGGACAGGGGACCAGCCCCAGCATTTT; cdr3_aa: CASSLGDRTGDQPQHF
d_call: .; j_call: TRBJ2-5; v_call: TRBV7-9; clone_size: .; cdr3_nt: TGTGCCAGCAGCGGACAGTTTGGTCAGACCCAGTACTTC; cdr3_aa: CASSGQFGQTQYF
d_call: .; j_call: TRBJ2-3; v_call: TRBV6-6; clone_size: .; cdr3_nt: TGTGCCAGCAGGTCCCAACGGACTAGCACAGATACGCAGTATTTT; cdr3_aa: CASRSQRTSTDTQYF
d_call: TRBD1; j_call: TRBJ1-6; v_call: TRBV6-2/TRBV6-3; clone_size: .; cdr3_nt: TGTGCCAGCAGCCGACCCCGGACAGGGAAGGCGGAGACCCTCCACTTT; cdr3_aa: CASSRPRTGKAETLHF
d_call: .; j_call: TRBJ2-2; v_call: TRBV12-3/TRBV12-4; clone_size: many; cdr3_nt: TGTGCCAGCAGTTTCCCCTCGAACGGTGACGGGGAGCTGTTTTTT; cdr3_aa: CASSFPSNGDGELFF